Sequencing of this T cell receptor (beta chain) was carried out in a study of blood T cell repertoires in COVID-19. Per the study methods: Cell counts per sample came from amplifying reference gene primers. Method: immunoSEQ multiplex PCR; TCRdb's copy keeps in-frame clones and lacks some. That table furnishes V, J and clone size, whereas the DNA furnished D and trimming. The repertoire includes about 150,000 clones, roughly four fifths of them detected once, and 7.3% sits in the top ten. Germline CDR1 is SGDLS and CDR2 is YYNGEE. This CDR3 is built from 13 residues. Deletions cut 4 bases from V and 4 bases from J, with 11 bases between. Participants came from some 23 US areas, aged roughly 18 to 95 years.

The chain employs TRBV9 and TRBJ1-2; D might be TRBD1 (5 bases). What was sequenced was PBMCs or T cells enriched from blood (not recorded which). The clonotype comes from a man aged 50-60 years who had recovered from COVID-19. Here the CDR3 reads CASSRGGSYGYTF. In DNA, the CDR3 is TGTGCCAGCAGCAGGGGAGGTTCCTATGGCTACACCTTC.